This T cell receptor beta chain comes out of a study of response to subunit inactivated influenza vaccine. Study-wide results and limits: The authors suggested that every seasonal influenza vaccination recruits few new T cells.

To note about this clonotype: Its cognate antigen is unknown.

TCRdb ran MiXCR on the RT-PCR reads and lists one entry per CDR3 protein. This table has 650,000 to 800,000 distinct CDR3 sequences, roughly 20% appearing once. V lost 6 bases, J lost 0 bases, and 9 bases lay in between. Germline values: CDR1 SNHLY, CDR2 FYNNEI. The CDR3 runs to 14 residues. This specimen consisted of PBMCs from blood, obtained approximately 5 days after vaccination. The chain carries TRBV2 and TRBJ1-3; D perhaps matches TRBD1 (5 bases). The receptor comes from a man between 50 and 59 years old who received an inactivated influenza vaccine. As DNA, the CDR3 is TGTGCCAGCAGCGACAGACTCTCTGGAAACACCATATATTTT. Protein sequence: CASSDRLSGNTIYF.